This T cell receptor beta chain was obtained from a study of T cell repertoires in cytomegalovirus infection. Overall study context: The study used recently identified HLA-C-restricted and well-studied HLA-B-restricted CMV epitopes. CMV infection plus the matching HLA type was flagged by public TCR beta signatures. The study's findings and limits: Clonotypes of TCR beta that were HLA-C-restricted and CMV-specific dominated the ex vivo response. Cumulative frequency (of public TCR beta family members) identified carriers of CMV plus the relevant HLA.

TCRdb independently ran MiXCR on the reads; one entry per CDR3 protein. The profile shows over 50,000 distinct CDR3 sequences, just over 20% of them singletons. About this clonotype: Antigen specificity is unknown.

The sequenced sample was CD8+ T cells from cultured PBMCs, obtained from culture after CMV antigen stimulation. The TCR was taken from a human donor in good health (CMV status not recorded). Some clones in this sample may be carry-over from other donors' samples.

The CDR3 spells CATSRGRGKNEKLFF. The CDR3 DNA follows: TGTGCCACCAGCAGAGGTCGGGGGAAGAATGAAAAACTGTTTTTT. V and J are TRBV15 and TRBJ1-4, with a tentative D call TRBD1 (5 bases). V lost 1 base and J 5 bases, leaving 11 bases between the germline ends. Per the germline V gene, CDR1 is LNHNV and CDR2 is YYDKDF (reference sequence). The CDR3 runs to 15 residues. Full variable domain (rest looked up from reference TRBV15 and TRBJ1-4): DAMVIQNPRYQVTQFGKPVTLSCSQTLNHNVMYWYQQKSSQAPKLLFHYYDKDFNNEADTPDNFQSRRPNTSFCFLDIRSPGLGDTAMYLCATSRGRGKNEKLFFGSGTQLSVL.